The 10 T cell receptor beta chains in this list originate from one sample, sequenced in a study of blood T cell repertoires in COVID-19. Some clones are missing from TCRdb's copy, which holds only in-frame ones; the method was immunoSEQ multiplex PCR. Seen here are around 360,000 clones, about 89% observed once, and the top ten hold 10%. Sequencing was performed on peripheral blood. These receptors were taken from a woman younger than 45 with COVID-19, enrolled during active disease.

The rearrangement uses TRBV5-1 and TRBJ1-4; possibly TRBD1 for D (5 bases). Germline V gene lookup returns CDR1 SGHRS and CDR2 YFSETQ. The CDR3 consists of 14 residues. Trimming took 7 bases from V and 5 from J, leaving 15 bases between them. CDR3 sequence (DNA): TGCGCCAGCCCTTCGGGGGACGGGAATGAAAAACTGTTTTTT. It translates to CASPSGDGNEKLFF.

This clone was detected a few times. J is TRBJ1-2 and V is TRBV11-2, with D possibly TRBD1 on 5 matching bases. The CDR3 is made up of 15 amino acids. The germline CDR1 and CDR2 sequences are SGHAT and FQNNGV. V dropped 2 bases and J dropped 7 bases, with 17 bases sitting between them. The CDR3 spells CASSLSSRRVPGYTF. The CDR3 DNA is TGTGCCAGCAGCTTAAGCTCCCGCAGGGTTCCTGGCTACACCTTC. Drawing the rest from reference TRBV11-2 and TRBJ1-2, the complete variable domain is EAGVAQSPRYKIIEKRQSVAFWCNPISGHATLYWYQQILGQGPKLLIQFQNNGVVDDSQLPKDRFSAERLKGVDSTLKIQPAKLEDSAVYLCASSLSSRRVPGYTFGSGTRLTVV.

The chain recombines TRBV4-1 with TRBJ1-5; no reliable D call. Germline V gives CDR1 MGHRA, CDR2 YSYEKL. The CDR3 is 15 residues long. The V end was cut by 4 bases, the J end by 1 base, with 11 bases between. The CDR3 nucleotides are TGCGCCAGCAGCCGAAGGACGGGGAGCAATCAGCCCCAGCATTTT. It translates to CASSRRTGSNQPQHF.

This clone has a handful of counts. The rearrangement links TRBV12-1 to TRBJ1-5. TRBV12-1 is designated a pseudogene. This CDR3 contains 16 residues. The CDR3 region is CASSFAGRYSNQPQHF. CDR3 sequence (DNA): TGTGCCAGCAGCTTTGCTGGTAGATATAGCAATCAGCCCCAGCATTTT.

The chain links TRBV28 to TRBJ2-5, with 9 bases identical to TRBD2. V was clipped by 5 bases and J by 1 base; unmatched bases: 2. This CDR3 has 14 residues. CDR1 is MDHEN and CDR2 is SYDVKM in the germline V gene. CDR3 sequence (DNA): TGTGCCAGCAGTCCTAGCGGGGTCCAAGAGACCCAGTACTTC. It codes for CASSPSGVQETQYF.

The CDR3: CASSERTGFNQPQHF. As DNA, the CDR3 is TGTGCCAGCAGTGAGAGGACAGGCTTTAATCAGCCCCAGCATTTT. The chain joins TRBV2 to TRBJ1-5; 7 bases are a match to TRBD1. The J segment lost 4 bases and the V segment lost 3 bases, leaving 6 bases of the junction unmatched. The CDR3 extends over 15 amino acids. The V gene's germline CDR1 is SNHLY and CDR2 FYNNEI.

The V and J genes are TRBV4-1 and TRBJ2-1; the match to TRBD1 covers 12 bases. The CDR3 is made up of 21 amino acids. J lost 4 bases, V lost 0 bases, and 16 bases had no gene match. The germline gives CDR1 MGHRA, CDR2 YSYEKL. The CDR3 region has the DNA TGCGCCAGCAGCCAAGATTGGGGACAGGGGGCTCGGGCGGGAGCTTACAATGAGCAGTTCTTC. Protein product: CASSQDWGQGARAGAYNEQFF.

The chain is built from TRBV2 and TRBJ2-7; TRBD2 matches at 7 bases. Germline V gives CDR1 SNHLY, CDR2 FYNNEI. After removal of 7 bases from V and 5 bases from J, the junction contained 11 bases not matched to a gene. The CDR3 loop spans 14 amino acids. CDR3 region: CASTRGEGVHEQYF. The CDR3 DNA reads TGTGCCAGCACCCGAGGGGAGGGCGTCCACGAGCAGTACTTC.

This chain joins TRBV15 and TRBJ1-2; D is unclear. The V end was cut by 0 bases, the J end by 0 bases, with 8 bases between. This CDR3 comprises 15 residues. Germline V gives CDR1 LNHNV, CDR2 YYDKDF (reference sequence). CDR3 coding DNA: TGTGCCACCAGCAGAGAGTCAGGAACTAACTATGGCTACACCTTC. Translating it yields CATSRESGTNYGYTF. The whole variable domain, remainder taken from reference TRBV15 and TRBJ1-2, is DAMVIQNPRYQVTQFGKPVTLSCSQTLNHNVMYWYQQKSSQAPKLLFHYYDKDFNNEADTPDNFQSRRPNTSFCFLDIRSPGLGDTAMYLCATSRESGTNYGYTFGSGTRLTVV.

This chain connects TRBV2 to TRBJ2-7; a weak D match, TRBD1 (5 bases). Trimming cost V 8 bases and J 0 bases, with 14 bases left between them. CDR1 and CDR2 (germline): SNHLY, FYNNEI. This CDR3 comprises 14 residues. CDR3 nucleotide sequence: TGTGCCAGCCGACAGATTTTCAGCTCCTACGAGCAGTACTTC. Residues: CASRQIFSSYEQYF.